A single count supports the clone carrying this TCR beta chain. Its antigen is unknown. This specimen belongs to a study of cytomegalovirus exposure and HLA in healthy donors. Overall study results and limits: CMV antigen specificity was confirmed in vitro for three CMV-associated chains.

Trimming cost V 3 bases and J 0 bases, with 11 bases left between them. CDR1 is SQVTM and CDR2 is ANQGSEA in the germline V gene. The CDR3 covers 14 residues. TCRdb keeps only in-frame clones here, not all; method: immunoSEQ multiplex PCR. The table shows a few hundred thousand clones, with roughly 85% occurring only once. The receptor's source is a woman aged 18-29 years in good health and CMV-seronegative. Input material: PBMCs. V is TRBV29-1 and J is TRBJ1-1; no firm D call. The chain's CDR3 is CSVESDTVNTEAFF. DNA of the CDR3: TGCAGCGTTGAGTCCGACACCGTGAACACTGAAGCTTTCTTT.